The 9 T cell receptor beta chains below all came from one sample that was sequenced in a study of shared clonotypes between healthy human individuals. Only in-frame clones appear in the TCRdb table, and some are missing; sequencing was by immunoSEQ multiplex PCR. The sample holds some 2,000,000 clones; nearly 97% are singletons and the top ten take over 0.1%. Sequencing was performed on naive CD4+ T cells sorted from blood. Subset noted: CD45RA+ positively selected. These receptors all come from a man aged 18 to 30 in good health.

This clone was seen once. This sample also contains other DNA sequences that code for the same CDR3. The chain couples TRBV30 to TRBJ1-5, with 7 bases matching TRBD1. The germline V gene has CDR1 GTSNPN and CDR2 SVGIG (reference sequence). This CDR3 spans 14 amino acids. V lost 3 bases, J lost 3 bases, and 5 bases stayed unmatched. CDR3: CAWSRDSLNQPQHF. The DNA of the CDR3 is TGTGCCTGGAGCCGGGACAGCCTCAATCAGCCCCAGCATTTT.

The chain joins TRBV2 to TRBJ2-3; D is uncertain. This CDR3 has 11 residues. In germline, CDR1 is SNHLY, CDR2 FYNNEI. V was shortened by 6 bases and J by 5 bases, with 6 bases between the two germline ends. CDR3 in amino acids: CASSALDTQYF. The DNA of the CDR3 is TGTGCCAGCAGCGCATTAGATACGCAGTATTTT.

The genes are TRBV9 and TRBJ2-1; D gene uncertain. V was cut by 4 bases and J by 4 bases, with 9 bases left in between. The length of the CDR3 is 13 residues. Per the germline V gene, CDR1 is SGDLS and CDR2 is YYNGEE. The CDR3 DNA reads TGTGCCAGCAGCCCCTTAACGTACAATGAGCAGTTCTTC. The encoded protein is CASSPLTYNEQFF.

CDR3: CAWSVLDPREQYF. The CDR3 bases are TGTGCCTGGAGTGTATTGGACCCTCGCGAGCAGTACTTC. The gene calls are TRBV30 and TRBJ2-7; D gene uncertain. The V end was cut by 0 bases, the J end by 6 bases, with 12 bases between. CDR3 size: 13 residues. Germline values: CDR1 GTSNPN, CDR2 SVGIG (reference sequence).

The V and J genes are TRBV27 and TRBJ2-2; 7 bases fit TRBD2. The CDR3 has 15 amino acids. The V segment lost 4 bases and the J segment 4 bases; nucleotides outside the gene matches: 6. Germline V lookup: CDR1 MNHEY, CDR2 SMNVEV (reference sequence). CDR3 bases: TGTGCCAGCAGTTCGGGGGGAAAGGTCACCGGGGAGCTGTTTTTT. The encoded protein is CASSSGGKVTGELFF.

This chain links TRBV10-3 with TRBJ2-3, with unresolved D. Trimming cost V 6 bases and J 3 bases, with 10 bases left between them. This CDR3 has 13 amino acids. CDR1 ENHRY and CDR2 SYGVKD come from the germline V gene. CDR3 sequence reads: CAIRADPTDTQYF. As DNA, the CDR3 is TGTGCCATCAGGGCCGACCCTACAGATACGCAGTATTTT.

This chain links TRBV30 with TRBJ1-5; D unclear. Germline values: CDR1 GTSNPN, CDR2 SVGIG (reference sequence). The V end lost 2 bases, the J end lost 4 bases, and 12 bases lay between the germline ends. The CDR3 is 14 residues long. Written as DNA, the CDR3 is TGTGCCTGGAGTACCTGGGGAGGAAATCAGCCCCAGCATTTT. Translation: CAWSTWGGNQPQHF.

CDR3 sequence reads: CASSRRGRGNTEAFF. The CDR3 DNA follows: TGTGCCAGCAGTAGGAGGGGAAGAGGAAACACTGAAGCTTTCTTT. The chain has TRBV6-1 and TRBJ1-1; D possibly corresponds to TRBD1 (5 bases). Per germline, CDR1 MNHNS and CDR2 SASEGT. Deletions cut 5 bases from V and 2 bases from J, with 15 bases between. The length of the CDR3 is 15 residues.

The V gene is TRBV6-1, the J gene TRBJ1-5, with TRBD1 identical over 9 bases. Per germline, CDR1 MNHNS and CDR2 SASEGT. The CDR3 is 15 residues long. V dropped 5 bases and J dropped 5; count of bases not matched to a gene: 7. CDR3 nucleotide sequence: TGTGCCAGCAGTACCCGGACAGGGGTTGATCAGCCCCAGCATTTT. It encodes CASSTRTGVDQPQHF.